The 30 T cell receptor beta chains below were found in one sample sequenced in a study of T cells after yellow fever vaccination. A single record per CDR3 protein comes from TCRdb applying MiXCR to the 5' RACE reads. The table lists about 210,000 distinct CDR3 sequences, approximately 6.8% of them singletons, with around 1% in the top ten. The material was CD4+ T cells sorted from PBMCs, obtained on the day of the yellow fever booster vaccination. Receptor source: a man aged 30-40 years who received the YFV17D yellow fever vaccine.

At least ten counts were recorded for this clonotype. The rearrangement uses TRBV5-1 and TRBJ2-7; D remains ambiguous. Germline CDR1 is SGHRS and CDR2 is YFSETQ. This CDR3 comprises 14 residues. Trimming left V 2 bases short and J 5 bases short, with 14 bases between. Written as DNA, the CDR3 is TGCGCCAGCAGCTTAATTTGGGGAATTAACGAGCAGTACTTC. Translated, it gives CASSLIWGINEQYF.

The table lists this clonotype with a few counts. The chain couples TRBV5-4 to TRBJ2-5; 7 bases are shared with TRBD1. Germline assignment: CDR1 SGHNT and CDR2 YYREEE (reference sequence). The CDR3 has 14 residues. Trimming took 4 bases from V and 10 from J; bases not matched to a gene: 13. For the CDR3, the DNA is TGTGCCAGCAGCGTGGGACAGTCAAAAGTTGGCCAGTACTTC. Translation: CASSVGQSKVGQYF.

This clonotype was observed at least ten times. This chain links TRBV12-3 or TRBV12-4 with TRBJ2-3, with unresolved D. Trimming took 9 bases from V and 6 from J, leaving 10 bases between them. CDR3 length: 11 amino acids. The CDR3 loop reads CASGPTDTQYF. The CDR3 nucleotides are TGTGCCAGTGGCCCCACGGATACGCAGTATTTT.

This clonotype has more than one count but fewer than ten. The CDR3 DNA is TGTGCCAGCAGTCCCCGACTTAGCGGGAGCGGCACAGATACGCAGTATTTT. Its translation is CASSPRLSGSGTDTQYF. The rearrangement uses TRBV12-3 or TRBV12-4 and TRBJ2-3, with TRBD2 identical over 9 bases. The CDR3 runs to 17 residues. With 5 bases clipped from V and 1 base from J, the junction kept 10 bases outside the gene matches.

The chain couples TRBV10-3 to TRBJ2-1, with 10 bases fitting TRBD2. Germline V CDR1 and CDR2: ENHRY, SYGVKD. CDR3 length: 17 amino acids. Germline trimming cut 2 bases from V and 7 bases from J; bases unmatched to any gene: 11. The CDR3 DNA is TGTGCCATCAGTGAGCCAATAGGAGCGGGAGGGCCTAATGAGCAGTTCTTC. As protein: CAISEPIGAGGPNEQFF.

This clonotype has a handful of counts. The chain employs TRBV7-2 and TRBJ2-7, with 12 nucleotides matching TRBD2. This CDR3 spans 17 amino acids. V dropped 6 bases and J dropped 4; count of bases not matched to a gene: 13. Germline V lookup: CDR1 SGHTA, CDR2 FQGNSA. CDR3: CASRQTSGSKGAYEQYF. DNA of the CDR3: TGTGCCAGCAGACAGACTAGCGGGAGTAAGGGAGCGTACGAGCAGTACTTC.

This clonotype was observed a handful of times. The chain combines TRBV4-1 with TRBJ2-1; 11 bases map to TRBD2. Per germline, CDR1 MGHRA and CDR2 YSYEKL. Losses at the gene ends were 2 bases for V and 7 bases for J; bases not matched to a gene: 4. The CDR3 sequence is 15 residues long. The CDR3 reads CASSQMGLAVNEQFF. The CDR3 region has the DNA TGCGCCAGCAGCCAAATGGGACTAGCGGTAAATGAGCAGTTCTTC.

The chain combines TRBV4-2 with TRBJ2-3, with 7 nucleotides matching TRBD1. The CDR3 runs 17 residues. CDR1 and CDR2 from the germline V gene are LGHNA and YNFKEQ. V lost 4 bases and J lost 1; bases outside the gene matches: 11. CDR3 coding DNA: TGTGCCAGCAGCCCCGGGATCAGGGGGACGGGCACAGATACGCAGTATTTT. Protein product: CASSPGIRGTGTDTQYF.

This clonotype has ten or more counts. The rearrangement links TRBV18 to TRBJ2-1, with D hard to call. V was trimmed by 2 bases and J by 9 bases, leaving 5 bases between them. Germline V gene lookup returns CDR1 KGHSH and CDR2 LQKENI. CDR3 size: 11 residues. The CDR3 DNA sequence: TGTGCCAGCTCACCAGTTAGTGAGCAGTTCTTC. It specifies CASSPVSEQFF.

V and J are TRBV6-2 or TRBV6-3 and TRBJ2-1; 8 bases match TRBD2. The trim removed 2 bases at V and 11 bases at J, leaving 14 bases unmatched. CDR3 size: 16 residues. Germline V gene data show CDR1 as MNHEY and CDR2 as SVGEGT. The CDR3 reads CASSYERGLVAGKQFF. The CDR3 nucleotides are TGTGCCAGCAGTTACGAGCGGGGGTTAGTGGCCGGCAAGCAGTTCTTC.

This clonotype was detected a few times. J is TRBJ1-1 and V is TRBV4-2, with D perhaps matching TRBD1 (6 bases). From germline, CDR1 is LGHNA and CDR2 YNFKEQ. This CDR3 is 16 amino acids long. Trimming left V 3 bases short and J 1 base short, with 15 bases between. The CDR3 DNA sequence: TGTGCCAGCAGCCACGCCCCGGGACAAGGGAACACTGAAGCTTTCTTT. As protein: CASSHAPGQGNTEAFF.

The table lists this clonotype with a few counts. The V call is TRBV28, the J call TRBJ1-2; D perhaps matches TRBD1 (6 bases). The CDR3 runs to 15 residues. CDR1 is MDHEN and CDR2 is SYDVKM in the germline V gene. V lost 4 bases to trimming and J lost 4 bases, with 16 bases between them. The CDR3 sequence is CASSWGPGEVYGYTF. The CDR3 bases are TGTGCCAGCAGTTGGGGACCAGGGGAGGTCTATGGCTACACCTTC.

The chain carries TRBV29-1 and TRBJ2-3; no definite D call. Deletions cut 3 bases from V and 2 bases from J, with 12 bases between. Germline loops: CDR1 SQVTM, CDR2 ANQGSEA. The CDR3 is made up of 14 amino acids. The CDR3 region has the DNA TGCAGCGTTGAGGATACGTCTCTCACAGATACGCAGTATTTT. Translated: CSVEDTSLTDTQYF.

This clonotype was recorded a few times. DNA for the CDR3: TGTGCCAGCAGCTTGGCTGCGGGAGTCTCCTACAATGAGCAGTTCTTC. Translating gives CASSLAAGVSYNEQFF. The genes are TRBV5-4 and TRBJ2-1; 7 bases are shared with TRBD2. V was pared by 0 bases and J by 0 bases, with 3 bases of the junction left unmatched. The germline gives CDR1 SGHNT, CDR2 YYREEE (reference sequence). CDR3 length equals 16 residues.

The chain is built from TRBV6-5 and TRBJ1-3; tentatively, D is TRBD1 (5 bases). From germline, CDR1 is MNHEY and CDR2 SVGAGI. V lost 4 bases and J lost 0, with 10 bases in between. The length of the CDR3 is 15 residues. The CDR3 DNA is TGTGCCAGCAGTTTGACAGCTTCCTCTGGAAACACCATATATTTT. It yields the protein CASSLTASSGNTIYF.

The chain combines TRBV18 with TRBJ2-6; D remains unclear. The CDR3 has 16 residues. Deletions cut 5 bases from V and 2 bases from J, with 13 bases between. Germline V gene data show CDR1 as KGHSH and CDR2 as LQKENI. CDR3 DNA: TGTGCCAGCTCAGTCACCGGTCTGGCTGGGGCCAACGTCCTGACTTTC. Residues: CASSVTGLAGANVLTF.

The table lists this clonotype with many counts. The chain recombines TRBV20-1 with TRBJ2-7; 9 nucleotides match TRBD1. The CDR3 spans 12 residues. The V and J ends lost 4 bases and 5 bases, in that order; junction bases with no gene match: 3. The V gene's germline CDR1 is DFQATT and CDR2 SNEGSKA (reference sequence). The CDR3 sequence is CSAKTGGNEQYF. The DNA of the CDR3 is TGCAGTGCTAAGACAGGGGGAAACGAGCAGTACTTC.

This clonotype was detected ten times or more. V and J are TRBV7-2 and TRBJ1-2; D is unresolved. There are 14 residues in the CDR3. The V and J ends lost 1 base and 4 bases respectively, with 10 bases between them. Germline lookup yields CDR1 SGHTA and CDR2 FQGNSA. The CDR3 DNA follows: TGTGCCAGCAGCTTAGGGGTGACCATCTATGGCTACACCTTC. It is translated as CASSLGVTIYGYTF. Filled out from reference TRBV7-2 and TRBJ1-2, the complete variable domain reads GAGVSQSPSNKVTEKGKDVELRCDPISGHTALYWYRQSLGQGLEFLIYFQGNSAPDKSGLPSDRFSAERTGGSVSTLTIQRTQQEDSAVYLCASSLGVTIYGYTFGSGTRLTVV.

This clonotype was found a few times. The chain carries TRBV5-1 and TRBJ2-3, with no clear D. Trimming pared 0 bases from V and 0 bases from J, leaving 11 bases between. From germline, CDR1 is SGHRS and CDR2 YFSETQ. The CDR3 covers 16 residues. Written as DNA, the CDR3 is TGCGCCAGCAGCTTGGCTCTGGACCCGAGCACAGATACGCAGTATTTT. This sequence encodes CASSLALDPSTDTQYF.

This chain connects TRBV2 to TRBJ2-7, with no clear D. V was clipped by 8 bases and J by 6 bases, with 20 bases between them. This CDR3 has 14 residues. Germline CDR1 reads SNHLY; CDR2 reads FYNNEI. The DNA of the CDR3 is TGTGCCAGCTCCGTAGCCAAAGCGTTGACCGAGCAGTACTTC. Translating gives CASSVAKALTEQYF. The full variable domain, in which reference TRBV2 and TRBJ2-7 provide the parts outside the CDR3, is EPEVTQTPSHQVTQMGQEVILRCVPISNHLYFYWYRQILGQKVEFLVSFYNNEISEKSEIFDDQFSVERPDGSNFTLKIRSTKLEDSAMYFCASSVAKALTEQYFGPGTRLTVT.

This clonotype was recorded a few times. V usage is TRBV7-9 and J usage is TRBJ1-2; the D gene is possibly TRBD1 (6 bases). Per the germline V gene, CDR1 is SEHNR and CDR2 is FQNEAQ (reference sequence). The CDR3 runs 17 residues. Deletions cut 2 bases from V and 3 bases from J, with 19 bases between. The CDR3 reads CASSLQTGQYSDYGYTF. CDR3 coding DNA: TGTGCCAGCAGCTTACAGACGGGACAATACTCCGACTATGGCTACACCTTC. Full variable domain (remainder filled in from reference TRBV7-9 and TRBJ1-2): DTGVSQNPRHKITKRGQNVTFRCDPISEHNRLYWYRQTLGQGPEFLTYFQNEAQLEKSRLLSDRFSAERPKGSFSTLEIQRTEQGDSAMYLCASSLQTGQYSDYGYTFGSGTRLTVV.

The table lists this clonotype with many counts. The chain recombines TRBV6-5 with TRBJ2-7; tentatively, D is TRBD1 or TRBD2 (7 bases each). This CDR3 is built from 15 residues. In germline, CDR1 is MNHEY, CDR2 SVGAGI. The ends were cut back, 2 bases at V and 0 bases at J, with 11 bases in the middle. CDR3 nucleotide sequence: TGTGCCAGCAGTTACGCAGGGGGGGACTCCTACGAGCAGTACTTC. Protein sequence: CASSYAGGDSYEQYF.

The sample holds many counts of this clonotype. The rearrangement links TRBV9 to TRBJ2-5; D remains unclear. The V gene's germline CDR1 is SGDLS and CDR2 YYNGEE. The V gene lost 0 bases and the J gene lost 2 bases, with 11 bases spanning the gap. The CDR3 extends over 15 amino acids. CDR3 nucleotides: TGTGCCAGCAGCGTAGGCCCCGGCCTACAAGAGACCCAGTACTTC. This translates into CASSVGPGLQETQYF.

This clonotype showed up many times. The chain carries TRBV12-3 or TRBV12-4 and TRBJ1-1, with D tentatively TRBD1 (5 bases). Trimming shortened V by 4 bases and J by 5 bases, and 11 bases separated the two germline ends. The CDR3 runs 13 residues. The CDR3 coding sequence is TGTGCCAGCAGTTGGGACGGGGGGACTGAAGCTTTCTTT. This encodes CASSWDGGTEAFF.

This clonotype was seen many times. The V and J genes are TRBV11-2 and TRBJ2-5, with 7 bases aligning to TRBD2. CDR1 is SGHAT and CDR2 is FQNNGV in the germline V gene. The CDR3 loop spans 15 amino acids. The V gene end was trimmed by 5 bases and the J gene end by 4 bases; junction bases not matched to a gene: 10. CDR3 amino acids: CASSNRLASSETQYF. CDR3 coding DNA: TGTGCCAGCAGCAACCGACTAGCTTCGTCAGAGACCCAGTACTTC.

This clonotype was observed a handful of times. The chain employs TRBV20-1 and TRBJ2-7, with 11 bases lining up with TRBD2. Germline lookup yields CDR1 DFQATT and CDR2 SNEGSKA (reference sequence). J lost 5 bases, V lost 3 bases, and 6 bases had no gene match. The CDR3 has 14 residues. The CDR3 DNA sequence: TGCAGTGCTAGTGGTAGCGGGAGGGTTGACGAGCAGTACTTC. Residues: CSASGSGRVDEQYF.

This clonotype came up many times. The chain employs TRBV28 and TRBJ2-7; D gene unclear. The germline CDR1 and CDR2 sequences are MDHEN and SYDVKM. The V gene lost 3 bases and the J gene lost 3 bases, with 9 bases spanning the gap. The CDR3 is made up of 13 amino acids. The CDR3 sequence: CASSFAPRYEQYF. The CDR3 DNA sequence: TGTGCCAGCAGTTTTGCGCCCCGCTACGAGCAGTACTTC.

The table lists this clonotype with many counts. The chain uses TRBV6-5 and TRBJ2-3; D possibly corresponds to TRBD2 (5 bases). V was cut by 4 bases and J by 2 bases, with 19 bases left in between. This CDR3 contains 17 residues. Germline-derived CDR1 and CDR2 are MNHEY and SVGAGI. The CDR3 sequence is CASSSSERGVITDTQYF. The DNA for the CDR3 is TGTGCCAGCAGTTCCTCGGAACGGGGAGTAATCACAGATACGCAGTATTTT.

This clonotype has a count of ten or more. This chain's CDR3 is CASSLFITSNEQFF. DNA for the CDR3: TGTGCCAGCAGCTTATTTATCACGAGCAATGAGCAGTTCTTC. The chain recombines TRBV5-6 with TRBJ2-1; no firm D call. Trimming took 2 bases from V and 6 from J, leaving 12 bases between them. The CDR3 sequence is 14 residues long. The germline gives CDR1 SGHDT, CDR2 YYEEEE.

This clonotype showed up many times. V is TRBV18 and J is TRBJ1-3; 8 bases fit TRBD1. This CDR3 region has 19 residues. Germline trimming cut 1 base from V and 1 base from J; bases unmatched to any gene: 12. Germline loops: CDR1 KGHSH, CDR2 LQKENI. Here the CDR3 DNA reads TGTGCCAGCTCACCACGCGCGACAGGGGCGTCTACATCTGGAAACACCATATATTTT. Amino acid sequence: CASSPRATGASTSGNTIYF. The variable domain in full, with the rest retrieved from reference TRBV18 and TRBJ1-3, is NAGVMQNPRHLVRRRGQEARLRCSPMKGHSHVYWYRQLPEEGLKFMVYLQKENIIDESGMPKERFSAEFPKEGPSILRIQQVVRGDSAAYFCASSPRATGASTSGNTIYFGEGSWLTVV.